These T cell receptor beta chains were read from a single sample in a study of Graves' ophthalmopathy and Graves' hyperthyroidism. TCRdb reprocessed the multiplex PCR reads with MiXCR, giving one entry per CDR3 protein. The table lists about 1.2 million distinct CDR3 sequences, less than 45% of them singletons. The sequenced material came from peripheral blood or thyroid tissue (not recorded which). These receptors were collected from an adult man with Graves' hyperthyroidism. Both conserved end residues are trimmed from each CDR3.

CDR3 protein: ASSQGTGGLSDTQY
J gene: TRBJ2-3
V gene: TRBV7-9

CDR3 protein: ASSPSRTGQISPQH
J gene: TRBJ1-5
V gene: TRBV7-6

CDR3 protein: ASSSGTGGVNTGKLF
J gene: TRBJ2-2
V gene: TRBV5-1

CDR3 protein: ASSEARRGYGYT
J gene: TRBJ1-2
V gene: TRBV2

CDR3 protein: SGRDSLEQY
J gene: TRBJ2-7
V gene: TRBV29-1

CDR3 protein: SVAVRGGYGYT
J gene: TRBJ1-2
V gene: TRBV29-1

CDR3 protein: ASSGPQGEETQY
J gene: TRBJ2-5
V gene: TRBV9

CDR3 protein: ASSFGPGRSNQPQH
J gene: TRBJ1-5
V gene: TRBV5-5

CDR3 protein: ASSFGTGGKYSNQPQH
J gene: TRBJ1-5
V gene: TRBV7-9

CDR3 protein: ASSGSGQGLKTQY
J gene: TRBJ2-5
V gene: TRBV9

CDR3 protein: ASSLGPRIYEQY
J gene: TRBJ2-7
V gene: TRBV7-8

CDR3 protein: SSGVRNTIY
J gene: TRBJ1-3
V gene: TRBV20-1

CDR3 protein: ASSPLGGGGYGYT
J gene: TRBJ1-2
V gene: TRBV12-3/TRBV12-4

CDR3 protein: ASSQDRGGDNSNQPQH
J gene: TRBJ1-5
V gene: TRBV4-2

CDR3 protein: ASSPQKGSETQY
J gene: TRBJ2-5
V gene: TRBV7-2

CDR3 protein: ASSSGPPTTYEQY
J gene: TRBJ2-7
V gene: TRBV7-8

CDR3 protein: ASRLAQGSISSPLH
J gene: TRBJ1-6
V gene: TRBV11-2

CDR3 protein: SYRGDREWGETQY
J gene: TRBJ2-5
V gene: TRBV29-1

CDR3 protein: ASSREGDWTEAF
J gene: TRBJ1-1
V gene: TRBV7-9

CDR3 protein: ASTLGARSGATIY
J gene: TRBJ1-3
V gene: TRBV7-9

CDR3 protein: ASRSGTQGTGGYT
J gene: TRBJ1-2
V gene: TRBV7-8

CDR3 protein: ASSRGRGTEAF
J gene: TRBJ1-1
V gene: TRBV11-2

CDR3 protein: SQQRIGSGNQPQH
J gene: TRBJ1-5
V gene: TRBV20-1

CDR3 protein: SVGGVAKKTGLEQF
J gene: NA
V gene: TRBV29-1

CDR3 protein: ANRDRTSGGGYT
J gene: TRBJ1-2
V gene: TRBV7-2

CDR3 protein: SVGVASLYEQY
J gene: TRBJ2-7
V gene: TRBV29-1